These 20 T cell receptor beta chains share one sample of origin, sequenced in a study of T cells in Graves' hyperthyroidism and ophthalmopathy. Amplification of TCR beta CDR3 regions was performed using RNA transcripts as template. Using the HTBI primer set, a first-round RT-PCR was run on the TCR CDR3. TCRdb ran MiXCR on the multiplex PCR reads and lists one entry per CDR3 protein. The sample yields some 740,000 distinct CDR3 sequences, 14% seen once. The sample consisted of blood. The origin of the receptors is a woman aged 18-29 years with Graves' hyperthyroidism.

This clonotype occurred a few times. This rearrangement joins TRBV30 to TRBJ1-6; the D gene is possibly TRBD1 (5 bases). The CDR3 length is 17 residues. Germline-derived CDR1 and CDR2 are GTSNPN and SVGIG (reference sequence). Trimming removed 1 base from V and 6 bases from J, with 19 bases in between. The CDR3 spells CAWSGTLYRGVNSPLHF. The CDR3 nucleotides are TGTGCCTGGAGTGGGACACTTTACCGGGGGGTTAATTCACCCCTCCACTTT.

This clonotype was seen repeatedly, ten times or more. This chain connects TRBV29-1 to TRBJ2-3; no clear D gene. In germline, CDR1 is SQVTM, CDR2 ANQGSEA. V gave up 3 bases and J gave up 0 bases, with 13 bases separating them. The CDR3 is 15 amino acids. CDR3 sequence: CSVEATEHSTDTQYF. CDR3 sequence (DNA): TGCAGCGTTGAGGCGACGGAGCATAGCACAGATACGCAGTATTTT.

This clonotype has more than one count but fewer than ten. Here the CDR3 reads CSVGGTGGLTGNTIYF. As DNA, the CDR3 is TGCAGCGTTGGTGGGACAGGGGGTCTTACTGGAAACACCATATATTTT. This chain joins TRBV29-1 and TRBJ1-3; 11 bases align to TRBD1. V shed 4 bases, J shed 2 bases, and the junction held 7 bases outside the gene matches. Germline V gene data show CDR1 as SQVTM and CDR2 as ANQGSEA. The CDR3 spans 16 residues.

This clonotype has at least ten counts. This chain connects TRBV18 to TRBJ2-3; D is unresolved. Between the trimmed V and J ends, which lost 3 bases and 3 bases, there was a span of 7 bases. Looked up from germline, CDR1 is KGHSH and CDR2 is LQKENI. This CDR3 has 13 residues. The CDR3 reads CASSPAGTDTQYF. The CDR3 nucleotides are TGTGCCAGCTCACCGGCAGGTACAGATACGCAGTATTTT. Full variable domain (missing parts from reference TRBV18 and TRBJ2-3): NAGVMQNPRHLVRRRGQEARLRCSPMKGHSHVYWYRQLPEEGLKFMVYLQKENIIDESGMPKERFSAEFPKEGPSILRIQQVVRGDSAAYFCASSPAGTDTQYFGPGTRLTVL.

The chain links TRBV19 to TRBJ2-5, with 8 positions matching TRBD2. V gave up 5 bases and J gave up 2 bases; unmatched junction bases: 7. Germline CDR1 and CDR2: LNHDA and SQIVND (reference sequence). The CDR3 is 15 amino acids. CDR3 sequence: CASSRALAGQETQYF. In nucleotides, the CDR3 is TGTGCCAGTAGTCGCGCCTTAGCGGGGCAAGAGACCCAGTACTTC.

This clonotype appeared many times. The rearrangement joins TRBV18 to TRBJ2-1; D is undetermined. Germline CDR1 is KGHSH and CDR2 is LQKENI. The CDR3 covers 15 residues. V was shortened by 4 bases and J by 2 bases, with 12 bases between the two germline ends. The DNA for the CDR3 is TGTGCCAGCTCACGGTCTGCACCGGCCTACAATGAGCAGTTCTTC. The encoded protein is CASSRSAPAYNEQFF.

The chain carries TRBV29-1 and TRBJ2-6; D is ambiguous. CDR3 length: 13 amino acids. The V and J ends lost 2 bases and 4 bases respectively, with 6 bases between them. Germline lookup yields CDR1 SQVTM and CDR2 ANQGSEA. Written as DNA, the CDR3 is TGCAGCGTTGAATCGACAGGGGCCAACGTCCTGACTTTC. Residues: CSVESTGANVLTF. The full variable domain, rest sourced from reference TRBV29-1 and TRBJ2-6, is SAVISQKPSRDICQRGTSLTIQCQVDSQVTMMFWYRQQPGQSLTLIATANQGSEATYESGFVIDKFPISRPNLTFSTLTVSNMSPEDSSIYLCSVESTGANVLTFGAGSRLTVL.

Note on this clonotype: A much larger clone is a single base away; this may be a read error. The chain is built from TRBV20-1 and TRBJ2-2, with D possibly TRBD2 on 5 matching bases. There are 14 residues in the CDR3. Germline values: CDR1 DFQATT, CDR2 SNEGSKA (reference sequence). For the CDR3, the DNA is TGCAGTGCTAGACTCCGGCTAAACACCGGGGAGCTGCTTTTT. It codes for CSARLRLNTGELLF.

This clonotype has a handful of counts. Possible read error: a much larger clone is one base away. The V call is TRBV5-1, the J call TRBJ2-1; D may be TRBD2 (5 bases). The V end was cut by 4 bases, the J end by 7 bases, with 21 bases between. Germline V CDR1 and CDR2: SGHRS, YFSETQ. The CDR3 consists of 16 residues. The CDR3 spells CASSPGNVGHKNEQFF. In nucleotides, the CDR3 is TGCGCCAGCAGCCCGGGAAATGTAGGTCACAAGAATGAGCAGTTCTTC.

This clonotype has a count of ten or more. V usage is TRBV18 and J usage is TRBJ1-5, with no clear D. This CDR3 is built from 15 residues. Looked up from germline, CDR1 is KGHSH and CDR2 is LQKENI. V lost 3 bases and J 0 bases, leaving 9 bases between the germline ends. CDR3 coding DNA: TGTGCCAGCTCACCCCGGGAATATAGCAATCAGCCCCAGCATTTT. Translating gives CASSPREYSNQPQHF.

This clonotype was found many times. V and J are TRBV28 and TRBJ2-1; 9 bases are a match to TRBD1. Trimming removed 6 bases from V and 8 bases from J; junction bases left unmatched: 14. There are 16 residues in the CDR3. Germline CDR1 MDHEN, CDR2 SYDVKM. CDR3 DNA sequence: TGTGCCAGCAGACCTACCGGGACAGGGAAGAAGCATGAGCAGTTCTTC. Its protein product is CASRPTGTGKKHEQFF.

J is TRBJ2-3 and V is TRBV9, with a weak D call TRBD2 (5 bases). Germline CDR1 SGDLS, CDR2 YYNGEE. Trimming took off 3 bases at V and 2 bases at J, with 19 bases between the two ends. This CDR3 has 17 amino acids. CDR3 sequence (DNA): TGTGCCAGCAGCGCGCAGTTGACGCTAGCAGACACAGATACGCAGTATTTT. As protein: CASSAQLTLADTDTQYF. Complete variable domain (other parts from reference TRBV9 and TRBJ2-3): DSGVTQTPKHLITATGQRVTLRCSPRSGDLSVYWYQQSLDQGLQFLIQYYNGEERAKGNILERFSAQQFPDLHSELNLSSLELGDSALYFCASSAQLTLADTDTQYFGPGTRLTVL.

This clonotype was detected only a few times. The rearrangement links TRBV6-5 to TRBJ2-7; TRBD1 aligns across 9 bases. Trimming at V came to 5 bases and at J to 5 bases, leaving 10 bases not matched to a gene. CDR3 length equals 15 residues. Germline-derived CDR1 and CDR2 are MNHEY and SVGAGI. This CDR3 reads CASSHRDRVSHEQYF. CDR3 in DNA: TGTGCCAGCAGTCACCGGGACAGGGTGTCCCACGAGCAGTACTTC.

In this sample, this clonotype turned up a few times. The gene calls are TRBV20-1 and TRBJ2-7; possible D gene TRBD2, 6 bases. Trimming took 1 base from V and 2 from J, leaving 12 bases between them. This CDR3 has 14 amino acids. CDR1 is DFQATT, CDR2 SNEGSKA, per germline (reference sequence). The CDR3 spells CSARAREFPYEQYF. The CDR3 coding sequence is TGCAGTGCTAGAGCCCGGGAGTTCCCCTACGAGCAGTACTTC.

The chain recombines TRBV28 with TRBJ1-5, with 10 nucleotides matching TRBD1. The germline CDR1 and CDR2 sequences are MDHEN and SYDVKM. The CDR3 sequence is 17 residues long. J was trimmed by 0 bases and V by 6 bases; bases with no gene match: 8. The CDR3 reads CASSRGQGVYSNQPQHF. The DNA of the CDR3 is TGTGCCAGCAGCCGTGGACAGGGGGTCTATAGCAATCAGCCCCAGCATTTT.

The sample holds many counts of this clonotype. The rearrangement uses TRBV27 and TRBJ1-2; D might be TRBD1 (6 bases). V lost 0 bases and J 3 bases, leaving 11 bases between the germline ends. Germline assignment: CDR1 MNHEY and CDR2 SMNVEV (reference sequence). The CDR3 contains 15 residues. The CDR3 sequence: CASSLSGGQDYGYTF. The CDR3 DNA sequence: TGTGCCAGCAGTTTATCCGGGGGGCAAGACTATGGCTACACCTTC.

The chain has TRBV19 and TRBJ2-3; D is perhaps TRBD1 or TRBD2 (5 bases each). The CDR3 has 17 amino acids. Germline values: CDR1 LNHDA, CDR2 SQIVND (reference sequence). Deletions cut 5 bases from V and 1 base from J, with 19 bases between. CDR3 sequence: CASSGYTGPRGTDTQYF. The CDR3, as DNA: TGTGCCAGTAGTGGCTACACGGGGCCCCGGGGCACAGATACGCAGTATTTT.

Only a few counts were recorded for this clonotype. The chain is built from TRBV9 and TRBJ2-3, with TRBD2 matching over 11 bases. The V and J ends lost 0 bases and 7 bases, in that order; junction bases with no gene match: 13. The germline V gene has CDR1 SGDLS and CDR2 YYNGEE. This CDR3 region has 18 residues. The CDR3 nucleotides read TGTGCCAGCAGCGTAGAAGACCCCGATATAGCGGGAGGGAATACGCAGTATTTT. Its protein product is CASSVEDPDIAGGNTQYF.

This clonotype was picked up a small number of times. The chain combines TRBV4-2 with TRBJ2-1; the match to TRBD2 covers 9 bases. V trimming: 2 bases; J trimming: 0 bases; junction bases outside the gene matches: 5. This CDR3 has 17 residues. Germline loops: CDR1 LGHNA, CDR2 YNFKEQ. CDR3 loop: CASSQLAGQSSYNEQFF. CDR3 sequence (DNA): TGTGCCAGCAGCCAACTAGCGGGGCAGAGCTCCTACAATGAGCAGTTCTTC.

V usage is TRBV6-2 or TRBV6-3 and J usage is TRBJ2-7, with D unclear. Germline-derived CDR1 and CDR2 are MNHEY and SVGEGT. V was cut by 0 bases and J by 2 bases, with 11 bases left in between. This CDR3 is 15 amino acids long. CDR3 nucleotide sequence: TGTGCCAGCAGTTACTCTGCCAGGCCAACCTACGAGCAGTACTTC. It yields the protein CASSYSARPTYEQYF.